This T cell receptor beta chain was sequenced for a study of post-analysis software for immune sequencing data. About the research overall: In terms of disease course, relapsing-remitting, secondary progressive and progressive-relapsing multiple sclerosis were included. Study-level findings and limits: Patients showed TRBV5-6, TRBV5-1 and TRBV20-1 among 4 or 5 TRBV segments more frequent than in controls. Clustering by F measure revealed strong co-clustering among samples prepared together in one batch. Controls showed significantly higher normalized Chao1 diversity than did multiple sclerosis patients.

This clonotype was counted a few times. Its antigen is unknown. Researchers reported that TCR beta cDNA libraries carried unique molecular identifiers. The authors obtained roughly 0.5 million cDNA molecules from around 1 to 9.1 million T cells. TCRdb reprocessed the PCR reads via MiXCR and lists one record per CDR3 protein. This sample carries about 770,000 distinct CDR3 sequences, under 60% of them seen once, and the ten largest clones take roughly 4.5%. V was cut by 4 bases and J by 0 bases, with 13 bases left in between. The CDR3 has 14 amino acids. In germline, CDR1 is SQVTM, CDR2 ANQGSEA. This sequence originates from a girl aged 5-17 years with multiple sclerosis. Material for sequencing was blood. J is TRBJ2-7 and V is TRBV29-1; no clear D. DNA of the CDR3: TGCAGCGTTGGCAGGCCGGCAAGCTCCTACGAGCAGTACTTC. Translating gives CSVGRPASSYEQYF.